This is a list of T cell receptor beta chains from one sample in a study of cytotoxic CD8 clonotypes in ibrutinib-treated CLL. Data came from immunoSEQ multiplex PCR; TCRdb stores just in-frame clones and leaves some out. The data hold 200,000 to 250,000 clones, with 75% to 85% observed a single time. Material: PBMCs, obtained after 12 months of ibrutinib treatment. These TCRs come from a human donor with chronic lymphocytic leukemia. The CDR3 runs from the conserved cysteine through the conserved F or W. Each record gives: D gene, clone size, J gene, V gene, CDR3 DNA, CDR3 protein. A D gene is named only where the DNA matches it firmly. Size is omitted from some rows. Given values are once, few, many or a class for expanded clones.

>.|.|TRBJ2-7|TRBV6-1
TGTGCCAGCAGTGAAATAATATTCTCCTACGAGCAGTACTTC
CASSEIIFSYEQYF
>TRBD2|.|TRBJ2-2|TRBV18
TGTGCCAGCTCACCAAATTGGCCTAGCGGGAGCGCTCGGACCGGGGAGCTGTTTTTT
CASSPNWPSGSARTGELFF
>.|many|TRBJ1-5|TRBV30
TGTGCCTGGAGTCGACAGGACAATCAGCCCCAGCATTTT
CAWSRQDNQPQHF
>.|.|TRBJ1-3|TRBV18
TGTGCCAGCTCACCCGACATGAACTCTGGAAACACCATATATTTT
CASSPDMNSGNTIYF
>.|.|TRBJ1-2|TRBV7-2
TGTGCCAGCAGCTTAGCGCCAATTAATTCTAACTATGGCTACACCTTC
CASSLAPINSNYGYTF
>.|.|TRBJ2-5|TRBV11-2
TGTGCCAGCAGCTTTACAGTCGCGGCGGGGGCTCGGGAGACCCAGTACTTC
CASSFTVAAGARETQYF
>.|.|TRBJ2-7|TRBV6-1
TGTGCCAGCAGTGAATCCCCGGGACTTGAGCAGTACTTC
CASSESPGLEQYF
>.|.|TRBJ1-2|TRBV5-1
TGCGCCAGCAGCCTGTTCGACAGATCCTATGGCTACACCTTC
CASSLFDRSYGYTF
>TRBD1|.|TRBJ2-7|TRBV28
TGTGCCAGCAGTTCCGGGACAGCCCTCTCCTACGAGCAGTACTTC
CASSSGTALSYEQYF
>TRBD2|.|TRBJ2-1|TRBV5-6
TGTGCCAGCAGCTTGTTTGAGAGCGGGAGGGGCTATGAGCAGTTCTTC
CASSLFESGRGYEQFF
>TRBD1|.|TRBJ1-5|TRBV6-5
TGTGCCAGCAGTTACTCGAAGGGGGCATCGCATCAGCCCCAGCATTTT
CASSYSKGASHQPQHF
>TRBD1|few|TRBJ1-6|TRBV2
TGTGCCAGCAGTGAAGCGACAGGGGAGGTTTCACCCCTCCACTTT
CASSEATGEVSPLHF
>TRBD1|.|TRBJ2-7|TRBV11-1
TGTGCCAGCAGCCCCGGGACAGGGTCGTACGAGCAGTACTTC
CASSPGTGSYEQYF
>.|few|TRBJ2-3|TRBV9
TGTGCCAGCAGCGGTCTGGGGTCTACAGATACGCAGTATTTT
CASSGLGSTDTQYF
>.|many|TRBJ2-7|TRBV19
TGTGCCAGTAGTAGGAGGGGACTTTACGAGCAGTACTTC
CASSRRGLYEQYF
>.|.|TRBJ1-2|TRBV7-9
TGTGCCAGCAGCGGCGCAACAGGGTTTGGGGATGGCTACACCTTC
CASSGATGFGDGYTF
>.|.|TRBJ2-3|TRBV27
TGTGCCAGCAGTTTATTAGGACAGCCTACGACAGATACGCAGTATTTT
CASSLLGQPTTDTQYF
>TRBD1|.|TRBJ1-2|TRBV6-1
TGTGCCAGCAGAGAACAATTGACAGGGCGCTATGGCTACACCTTC
CASREQLTGRYGYTF
>.|.|TRBJ2-6|TRBV5-1
TGCGCCAGCAGCCCATGGTTGGGGTCTGGGGCCAACGTCCTGACTTTC
CASSPWLGSGANVLTF
>.|.|TRBJ1-2|TRBV27
TGTGCCAGCAGTTTATCGTACCAGGACTATGGCTACACCTTC
CASSLSYQDYGYTF
>.|.|TRBJ1-4|TRBV2
TGTGCCAGCAACCAACAGGGCGCGACTGAAAAACTGTTTTTT
CASNQQGATEKLFF
>TRBD1|once|TRBJ1-4|TRBV19
TGTGCCAGTAGTTCCGGACAGGGTAATGAAAAACTGTTTTTT
CASSSGQGNEKLFF
>.|few|TRBJ1-5|TRBV25-1
TGTGCCAGCAGTGAAGTAGGTGAATATCAGCCCCAGCATTTT
CASSEVGEYQPQHF
>.|.|TRBJ2-5|TRBV18
TGTGCCAGCCTCACAGGGTCAGCCCTACAAGAGACCCAGTACTTC
CASLTGSALQETQYF
>.|.|TRBJ2-2|TRBV10-2
TGCGCCAGCAGGCATCGGACAGCGAACACCGGGGAGCTGTTTTTT
CASRHRTANTGELFF
>TRBD1|.|TRBJ1-1|TRBV4-1
TGCGCCAGCAGCCAAGCTGGGACAGCGAACACTGAAGCTTTCTTT
CASSQAGTANTEAFF
>.|.|TRBJ1-2|TRBV21-1
TGTGCCACCCTCCATTGTGGCGGTGGAGGCTACACCTTC
CATLHCGGGGYTF